This record looks at one T cell receptor beta chain sequence and its context. The table came from immunoSEQ multiplex PCR; TCRdb's copy has only in-frame clones and leaves some out. The repertoire consists of over 150,000 clones, with 90% to 95% occurring once and the leading ten covering 1.1% to 1.5%. This entry comes from a study of control samples from healthy donors and cancer patients. Between the trimmed V and J ends, which lost 5 bases and 5 bases, there was a span of 14 bases. This CDR3 is 14 amino acids long. This clonotype was sampled from a woman aged 18 to 35 in good health. This rearrangement joins TRBV5-7 to TRBJ2-1, with D perhaps TRBD2 (5 bases). TRBV5-7 is filed as an ORF, its function uncertain. Input material: blood. The CDR3 coding sequence is TGTGCCAGCAGGGAGGCTTGTTCTCACAATGAGCAGTTCTTC. Translation: CASREACSHNEQFF.